This T cell receptor (beta chain) originates from a study of T cells in Graves' hyperthyroidism and ophthalmopathy. Broader study findings: From stable hyperthyroidism, ophthalmopathy was set apart by a 13 V-J model.

Germline assignment: CDR1 DFQATT and CDR2 SNEGSKA (reference sequence). The CDR3 runs 16 residues. Germline trimming cut 4 bases from V and 1 base from J; bases unmatched to any gene: 10. This clonotype has more than one count but fewer than ten. The antigen remains undetermined. Diagnosis relied on clinical symptoms, serum thyroxine and TRAb, thyroid ultrasound and orbital computed tomography. TCR beta CDR3 sequences were amplified from RNA transcripts. The HTBI primer set drove a first-round RT-PCR of the TCR CDR3. TCRdb redid the calling of the multiplex PCR reads with MiXCR, one entry per CDR3 protein. The sample holds around 300,000 distinct CDR3 sequences; 13% are singletons and the top ten take approximately 7.8%.

The chain joins TRBV20-1 to TRBJ1-3, with TRBD1 matching 7 bases. This receptor was identified in a woman aged 30 to 39 with Graves' hyperthyroidism that later progressed to Graves' ophthalmopathy. Sequencing was done on a sample of blood. CDR3 sequence (DNA): TGCAGTGCTACTTTGACAGGGCGTAGTTCTGGAAACACCATATATTTT. Translated, it gives CSATLTGRSSGNTIYF.